This TCR beta chain was recovered during a study of shared clonotypes between healthy human individuals. For the study at large: A donor's plate count was three for CD4 naive and three for CD4 memory; CD8 naive had two and CD8 memory one.

Donors were healthy HIV-negative adults without recent acute infections or vaccinations. Clones were sequenced by immunoSEQ multiplex PCR, and TCRdb holds only the in-frame ones, with some missing. The table shows millions of clones, with over 90% occurring only once. The CDR3 runs 18 residues. The germline gives CDR1 MDHEN, CDR2 SYDVKM. The V gene lost 5 bases and the J gene lost 1 base, with 24 bases spanning the gap. The sequenced sample consisted of naive CD4+ T cells from PBMCs. Subset meaning: CD45RA+ positively selected. The chain employs TRBV28 and TRBJ2-7; D perhaps matches TRBD2 (5 bases). This sequence originates from a man younger than 35 in good health. Some clones in this sample may be carry-over from other donors' samples. This chain's CDR3 is CASSTGALGGQESYEQYF. The CDR3 DNA reads TGTGCCAGCAGTACTGGAGCCCTAGGAGGTCAGGAGTCCTACGAGCAGTACTTC. Based on the CDR3 plus reference TRBV28 and TRBJ2-7, the full variable domain is DVKVTQSSRYLVKRTGEKVFLECVQDMDHENMFWYRQDPGLGLRLIYFSYDVKMKEKGDIPEGYSVSREKKERFSLILESASTNQTSMYLCASSTGALGGQESYEQYFGPGTRLTVT.